The 17 T cell receptor beta chains reported below all come from one sample, sequenced in a study of CD8 T cells in ankylosing spondylitis. MiXCR was run by TCRdb on the 5' RACE reads, yielding one entry per CDR3 protein. Of 250,000 or so distinct CDR3 sequences listed, under 12% are singletons. Material: blood, either unsorted or a sorted T cell fraction (not recorded which). The receptors shown here come from a male donor with ankylosing spondylitis or in good health (not recorded which).

This clonotype was counted ten times or more. The chain links TRBV4-1 to TRBJ1-6, with 7 bases identical to TRBD1. Germline-derived CDR1 and CDR2 are MGHRA and YSYEKL. CDR3 length: 17 amino acids. V was pared by 3 bases and J by 8 bases, with 13 bases of the junction left unmatched. The CDR3 is CASSHSGGIGSDSPLHF. The DNA of the CDR3 is TGCGCCAGCAGCCATTCAGGGGGGATCGGTTCTGATTCACCCCTCCACTTT.

There are many counts of this clonotype. This chain uses TRBV10-3 with TRBJ2-6, with unresolved D. The germline CDR1 and CDR2 sequences are ENHRY and SYGVKD. V was trimmed by 8 bases and J by 4 bases, leaving 9 bases between them. The length of the CDR3 is 13 residues. The CDR3: CAIRLGGANVLTF. CDR3 DNA sequence: TGTGCCATCCGCCTTGGCGGGGCCAACGTCCTGACTTTC.

The gene calls are TRBV5-1 and TRBJ2-3; weak D call: TRBD1 (6 bases). The CDR3 has 17 residues. Trimming shortened V by 5 bases and J by 0 bases, and 19 bases separated the two germline ends. Germline loops: CDR1 SGHRS, CDR2 YFSETQ. The CDR3 sequence is CASRELMGAASTDTQYF. For the CDR3, the DNA is TGCGCCAGCAGAGAGCTAATGGGGGCCGCGAGCACAGATACGCAGTATTTT.

On this clonotype itself: The missing conserved phenylalanine or tryptophan at the end of this CDR3 makes a read error likely. This chain connects TRBV5-1 to TRBJ2-7, with 7 bases fitting TRBD1. CDR3 size: 14 residues. Looked up from germline, CDR1 is SGHRS and CDR2 is YFSETQ. V trimming: 2 bases; J trimming: 2 bases; junction bases outside the gene matches: 4. The CDR3 spells CASSFGQAPYEQYS. CDR3 nucleotides: TGCGCCAGCAGCTTCGGACAGGCACCCTACGAGCAGTACTCC.

The gene calls are TRBV5-1 and TRBJ1-5; TRBD1 is a possible D gene (5 bases). Between the trimmed V and J ends, which lost 4 bases and 2 bases, there was a span of 16 bases. CDR3 length: 16 residues. Germline V CDR1 and CDR2: SGHRS, YFSETQ. CDR3 amino acids: CASSRAPWDGNQPQHF. DNA for the CDR3: TGCGCCAGCAGCCGGGCCCCGTGGGACGGCAATCAGCCCCAGCATTTT.

This clonotype was recorded at least ten times. The chain combines TRBV20-1 with TRBJ1-1; 8 nucleotides match TRBD1. This CDR3 region has 14 residues. The J segment lost 2 bases and the V segment lost 3 bases, leaving 5 bases of the junction unmatched. CDR1 is DFQATT, CDR2 SNEGSKA, per germline (reference sequence). In DNA form, the CDR3 reads TGCAGTGCTAGGCAGACAGGGGCCAACACTGAAGCTTTCTTT. Amino acid sequence: CSARQTGANTEAFF.

This clonotype was detected ten times or more. This rearrangement joins TRBV7-2 to TRBJ2-3, with TRBD2 as a possible D gene (7 bases). There are 14 residues in the CDR3. CDR1 is SGHTA and CDR2 is FQGNSA in the germline V gene. Trimming pared 5 bases from V and 10 bases from J, leaving 19 bases between. CDR3 in DNA: TGTGCCAGCAGCACGCGGGGGCCTCCCCCGGCGCAGTATTTT. Protein sequence: CASSTRGPPPAQYF.

This clonotype was observed a handful of times. This chain connects TRBV30 to TRBJ2-1, with D unresolved. V lost 5 bases, J lost 7 bases, and 9 bases lay in between. This CDR3 is 11 amino acids long. Per the germline V gene, CDR1 is GTSNPN and CDR2 is SVGIG (reference sequence). This CDR3 reads CAWSPLNEQFF. CDR3 nucleotides: TGTGCCTGGTCACCGCTGAATGAGCAGTTCTTC.

The chain recombines TRBV2 with TRBJ1-1, with 10 bases identical to TRBD1. Unmatched junction bases numbered 1, after V lost 3 bases and J lost 9 bases. CDR3 size: 12 residues. From germline, CDR1 is SNHLY and CDR2 FYNNEI. In DNA, the CDR3 is TGTGCCAGCAGTGAGGACAGGGGGAAAGCTTTCTTT. Encoded protein: CASSEDRGKAFF.

This clonotype has a count of ten or more. The rearrangement uses TRBV7-2 and TRBJ2-3; D not resolved. Germline V lookup: CDR1 SGHTA, CDR2 FQGNSA. The V and J ends lost 5 bases and 4 bases respectively, with 4 bases between them. CDR3 length: 11 amino acids. CDR3 nucleotide sequence: TGTGCCAGCAGCCCGGCAGATACGCAGTATTTT. It is translated as CASSPADTQYF.

This clonotype was observed many times. The genes are TRBV12-3 or TRBV12-4 and TRBJ2-7; D is possibly TRBD2 (5 bases). The CDR3 covers 14 residues. Trimming left V 7 bases short and J 2 bases short, with 15 bases between. The CDR3 region is CASTVGGRTYEQYF. Written as DNA, the CDR3 is TGTGCCAGCACCGTAGGCGGGCGGACCTACGAGCAGTACTTC.

This clonotype was seen a handful of times. This chain uses TRBV5-1 with TRBJ2-3, with TRBD1 as a possible D gene (7 bases). Germline-derived CDR1 and CDR2 are SGHRS and YFSETQ. Trimming took 4 bases from V and 0 from J, leaving 15 bases between them. This CDR3 region has 16 residues. CDR3 coding DNA: TGCGCCAGCAGCCGCGGGGACAGTACTAGCACAGATACGCAGTATTTT. It encodes CASSRGDSTSTDTQYF.

This clonotype was counted ten times or more. The chain uses TRBV6-5 and TRBJ2-1; TRBD2 might be the D (5 bases). Trimming stripped 4 bases from V and 0 bases from J, with 10 bases between. CDR3 length equals 15 residues. Germline V gene sequence: CDR1 MNHEY, CDR2 SVGAGI. The CDR3 is CASSSLSGSYNEQFF. CDR3 DNA: TGTGCCAGCAGTTCCCTAAGCGGCTCCTACAATGAGCAGTTCTTC.

This clonotype was found many times. The gene calls are TRBV20-1 and TRBJ2-7; D possibly corresponds to TRBD2 (5 bases). The CDR3 runs to 14 residues. Germline-derived CDR1 and CDR2 are DFQATT and SNEGSKA (reference sequence). Trimming removed 3 bases at V and 0 bases at J, with 12 bases between. CDR3 in DNA: TGCAGTGCTAGTTGGCTAGGGAGCTCCTACGAGCAGTACTTC. The encoded protein is CSASWLGSSYEQYF.

There are many counts of this clonotype. This chain joins TRBV6-1 and TRBJ1-6, with D unclear. Trimming removed 6 bases at V and 6 bases at J, with 18 bases between. CDR1 is MNHNS and CDR2 is SASEGT in the germline V gene. The CDR3 has 16 amino acids. The CDR3 region is CASRSLELGFNSPLHF. CDR3 sequence (DNA): TGTGCCAGCAGGTCTTTGGAGCTGGGGTTTAATTCACCCCTCCACTTT.

V gene TRBV29-1 combines with J gene TRBJ2-2; a weak D match, TRBD2 (6 bases). Germline V CDR1 and CDR2: SQVTM, ANQGSEA. V lost 5 bases and J 4 bases, leaving 14 bases between the germline ends. This CDR3 is 14 amino acids long. The CDR3 region is CSVLGLRGTGELFF. Here the CDR3 DNA reads TGCAGCGTTTTGGGACTGCGGGGCACCGGGGAGCTGTTTTTT.

This clonotype was found many times. The gene calls are TRBV12-3 or TRBV12-4 and TRBJ2-1; no reliable D call. V was clipped by 5 bases and J by 6 bases, with 17 bases between them. This CDR3 has 15 residues. CDR3 nucleotide sequence: TGTGCCAGCAGTCGTACATCCTACCTCTCCAATGAGCAGTTCTTC. Translating it yields CASSRTSYLSNEQFF.